One sample yielded the 29 T cell receptor beta chains listed below, sequenced in a study of blood T cell repertoires in COVID-19. The repertoire was sequenced with immunoSEQ multiplex PCR; TCRdb's copy has only in-frame clones and lacks some. The data contain approximately 350,000 clones, around 89% of them seen just once; the ten biggest clones take up under 4%. The sample taken for sequencing was peripheral blood. The receptors here all came from a woman aged 25 to 45 with COVID-19, enrolled during active disease.

The rearrangement joins TRBV6-2 or TRBV6-3 to TRBJ2-1; 7 bases are shared with TRBD2. The CDR3 spans 15 residues. Trimming cost V 4 bases and J 3 bases; bases outside gene matches: 6. Germline V lookup: CDR1 MNHEY, CDR2 SVGEGT. CDR3 in amino acids: CASSSGRELYNEQFF. The CDR3 bases are TGTGCCAGCAGTTCGGGGCGGGAGCTCTACAATGAGCAGTTCTTC.

This clone showed up just once. The CDR3 here is CASRKDSGLQTF. DNA for the CDR3: TGTGCCAGCAGAAAGGATTCGGGACTCCAGACCTTC. The J gene is TRBJ1-2, the V gene TRBV6-6, with a tentative D call TRBD1 (5 bases). In germline, CDR1 is MNHNY, CDR2 SVGAGI (reference sequence). The CDR3 extends over 12 amino acids. The ends were cut back, 6 bases at V and 14 bases at J, with 19 bases in the middle.

The V gene is TRBV11-2, the J gene TRBJ2-3; 8 bases fit TRBD1. The CDR3 runs 16 residues. The junction had 9 bases not matched to a gene; V was cut back by 5 bases and J by 2 bases. Germline V gene sequence: CDR1 SGHAT, CDR2 FQNNGV. CDR3 nucleotides: TGTGCCAGCAGCCAAACCGGGACAGGAGCCACAGATACGCAGTATTTT. It encodes CASSQTGTGATDTQYF.

The chain employs TRBV19 and TRBJ2-1; 9 bases align to TRBD1. From germline, CDR1 is LNHDA and CDR2 SQIVND (reference sequence). The ends lost 2 bases at V and 3 bases at J; junction bases unmatched: 2. This CDR3 spans 15 amino acids. This CDR3 is CASSIRGQGYNEQFF. CDR3 nucleotides: TGTGCCAGTAGTATAAGGGGACAGGGCTACAATGAGCAGTTCTTC.

This clone was seen just once. The CDR3 sequence is CAWSATGVSSGAYNEQFF. CDR3 DNA sequence: TGTGCCTGGAGTGCGACAGGGGTCTCTAGCGGGGCTTACAATGAGCAGTTCTTC. The rearrangement links TRBV30 to TRBJ2-1; D possibly corresponds to TRBD2 (9 bases). The CDR3 loop spans 18 amino acids. The V gene lost 1 base and the J gene lost 4 bases, with 23 bases spanning the gap. Germline V CDR1 and CDR2: GTSNPN, SVGIG (reference sequence).

The gene calls are TRBV6-2 or TRBV6-3 and TRBJ1-2; TRBD1 matches at 10 bases. The length of the CDR3 is 15 residues. Unmatched junction bases numbered 5, after V lost 5 bases and J lost 2 bases. CDR1 MNHEY and CDR2 SVGEGT come from the germline V gene. The CDR3 protein is CASSDGQGDNYGYTF. The CDR3 DNA is TGTGCCAGCAGTGATGGACAGGGGGACAACTATGGCTACACCTTC.

This rearrangement joins TRBV27 to TRBJ1-1; D is unresolved. Looked up from germline, CDR1 is MNHEY and CDR2 is SMNVEV (reference sequence). CDR3 length: 14 amino acids. Trimming left V 3 bases short and J 4 bases short, with 12 bases between. The chain's CDR3 is CASSLIPGTTEAFF. For the CDR3, the DNA is TGTGCCAGCAGTTTGATCCCGGGAACCACTGAAGCTTTCTTT.

The chain recombines TRBV19 with TRBJ1-1; 7 bases match TRBD1. Losses at the gene ends were 3 bases for V and 7 bases for J; bases not matched to a gene: 11. Germline CDR1 reads LNHDA; CDR2 reads SQIVND (reference sequence). This CDR3 is 15 amino acids long. The CDR3 sequence is CASSMYGRGSGEAFF. CDR3 in DNA: TGTGCCAGTAGTATGTATGGCAGGGGGTCCGGTGAAGCTTTCTTT. The whole variable domain, remainder taken from reference TRBV19 and TRBJ1-1, is DGGITQSPKYLFRKEGQNVTLSCEQNLNHDAMYWYRQDPGQGLRLIYYSQIVNDFQKGDIAEGYSVSREKKESFPLTVTSAQKNPTAFYLCASSMYGRGSGEAFFGQGTRLTVV.

The chain joins TRBV5-1 to TRBJ2-1; D is unresolved. The CDR3 runs 16 residues. Trimming removed 0 bases at V and 0 bases at J, with 10 bases between. The germline gives CDR1 SGHRS, CDR2 YFSETQ. The chain's CDR3 is CASSLGHLSSYNEQFF. In nucleotides, the CDR3 is TGCGCCAGCAGCTTGGGGCACCTCAGCTCCTACAATGAGCAGTTCTTC.

The V call is TRBV28, the J call TRBJ2-3; possibly TRBD2 for D (6 bases). Germline CDR1 is MDHEN and CDR2 is SYDVKM. This CDR3 is built from 16 residues. V shed 7 bases and J shed 4 bases, with 21 bases lying between them. CDR3 sequence (DNA): TGTGCCAGCATAGGGACTGGGCGAGGTGTCGCAGATACGCAGTATTTT. Encoded protein: CASIGTGRGVADTQYF.

The chain has TRBV2 and TRBJ2-7; D not certain. This CDR3 spans 11 amino acids. V lost 2 bases to trimming and J lost 12 bases, with 11 bases between them. Germline V lookup: CDR1 SNHLY, CDR2 FYNNEI. The CDR3 bases are TGTGCCAGCAGTGAACGGGTGCCCGTGTACTTC. Translated: CASSERVPVYF.

The chain has TRBV11-3 and TRBJ1-1; D remains ambiguous. The CDR3 loop spans 15 amino acids. Between the trimmed V and J ends, which lost 0 bases and 0 bases, there was a span of 8 bases. Germline values: CDR1 SGHNT, CDR2 YENEEA. DNA for the CDR3: TGTGCCAGCAGCTTAGATGGCAGGCTGAACACTGAAGCTTTCTTT. It codes for CASSLDGRLNTEAFF.

The V gene is TRBV5-4, the J gene TRBJ2-7, with 7 nucleotides matching TRBD1. Germline CDR1 reads SGHNT; CDR2 reads YYREEE (reference sequence). The CDR3 contains 12 residues. The V gene end was trimmed by 3 bases and the J gene end by 4 bases; junction bases not matched to a gene: 1. The CDR3: CASSYRGYEQYF. Here the CDR3 DNA reads TGTGCCAGCAGCTACAGGGGTTACGAGCAGTACTTC.

The rearrangement joins TRBV4-3 to TRBJ1-4; the D gene is possibly TRBD1 (6 bases). Per the germline V gene, CDR1 is LGHNA and CDR2 is YSLEER. The CDR3 runs to 14 residues. Trimming removed 2 bases at V and 8 bases at J, with 12 bases between. CDR3 loop: CASSQPSRGEKLFF. CDR3 sequence (DNA): TGCGCCAGCAGCCAACCTTCCAGGGGAGAAAAACTGTTTTTT.

The rearrangement uses TRBV19 and TRBJ1-2; D gene ambiguous. From germline, CDR1 is LNHDA and CDR2 SQIVND (reference sequence). With 5 bases removed from V and 8 bases from J, the gap between germline ends came to 12 bases. The length of the CDR3 is 12 residues. The CDR3 here is CASSRGVGGYTF. CDR3 DNA sequence: TGTGCCAGTAGTCGGGGTGTCGGGGGCTACACCTTC. Full variable domain (rest looked up from reference TRBV19 and TRBJ1-2): DGGITQSPKYLFRKEGQNVTLSCEQNLNHDAMYWYRQDPGQGLRLIYYSQIVNDFQKGDIAEGYSVSREKKESFPLTVTSAQKNPTAFYLCASSRGVGGYTFGSGTRLTVV.

The chain's CDR3 is CAIRSTNKGQHNEQFF. The CDR3 DNA is TGTGCCATCAGATCAACAAATAAAGGACAGCACAATGAGCAGTTCTTC. The gene calls are TRBV10-3 and TRBJ2-1, with D tentatively TRBD1 (6 bases). Germline V lookup: CDR1 ENHRY, CDR2 SYGVKD. Trimming took 6 bases from V and 5 from J, leaving 20 bases between them. The CDR3 consists of 16 residues.

The V call is TRBV14, the J call TRBJ2-5; 7 positions agree with TRBD2. The V gene's germline CDR1 is SGHDN and CDR2 FVKESK. CDR3 length: 17 amino acids. With V trimmed by 2 bases and J by 0 bases, 9 bases remained unmatched. The CDR3 here is CASSQRSGGINQETQYF. CDR3 sequence (DNA): TGTGCCAGCAGCCAACGTTCCGGGGGGATAAACCAAGAGACCCAGTACTTC.

This chain links TRBV27 with TRBJ2-7; 10 bases are shared with TRBD1. The CDR3 is 16 amino acids. Germline V gives CDR1 MNHEY, CDR2 SMNVEV (reference sequence). The V segment lost 2 bases and the J segment 2 bases; nucleotides outside the gene matches: 6. The chain's CDR3 is CASSLEFGTGAYEQYF. The CDR3 DNA sequence: TGTGCCAGCAGTTTAGAGTTCGGGACAGGGGCCTACGAGCAGTACTTC.

This clone was counted a single time. This chain connects TRBV7-2 to TRBJ2-5, with TRBD2 matching 13 bases. Germline values: CDR1 SGHTA, CDR2 FQGNSA. V shed 7 bases and J 4 bases; nucleotides not matched to a gene: 9. This CDR3 comprises 16 residues. DNA for the CDR3: TGTGCCAGCACCCTAGGACTAGCGGGGGCAGGAGAGACCCAGTACTTC. This codes for CASTLGLAGAGETQYF.

The rearrangement uses TRBV27 and TRBJ1-2; 7 positions agree with TRBD1. CDR3 length equals 14 residues. V was clipped by 5 bases and J by 7 bases; unmatched bases: 10. The germline gives CDR1 MNHEY, CDR2 SMNVEV (reference sequence). This chain's CDR3 is CASSLGQFVGGYTF. CDR3 in DNA: TGTGCCAGCAGTCTGGGACAGTTTGTAGGTGGCTACACCTTC.

This rearrangement joins TRBV5-6 to TRBJ1-2; 7 nucleotides match TRBD1. The J segment lost 1 base and the V segment lost 4 bases, leaving 4 bases of the junction unmatched. Germline assignment: CDR1 SGHDT and CDR2 YYEEEE. There are 14 residues in the CDR3. This chain's CDR3 is CASSTTGFNYGYTF. As DNA, the CDR3 is TGTGCCAGCAGCACGACAGGGTTTAACTATGGCTACACCTTC. Based on the CDR3 plus reference TRBV5-6 and TRBJ1-2, the full variable domain is DAGVTQSPTHLIKTRGQQVTLRCSPKSGHDTVSWYQQALGQGPQFIFQYYEEEERQRGNFPDRFSGHQFPNYSSELNVNALLLGDSALYLCASSTTGFNYGYTFGSGTRLTVV.

The chain carries TRBV29-1 and TRBJ2-2; 7 nucleotides line up with TRBD2. From germline, CDR1 is SQVTM and CDR2 ANQGSEA. The CDR3 runs to 15 residues. V trimming: 2 bases; J trimming: 3 bases; junction bases outside the gene matches: 6. The CDR3 coding sequence is TGCAGCGTTGAAAAACGGGGGGAATACACCGGGGAGCTGTTTTTT. Amino acids: CSVEKRGEYTGELFF.

The V and J genes are TRBV7-2 and TRBJ1-2; weak D call: TRBD1 (6 bases). This CDR3 is built from 15 residues. The germline V gene encodes CDR1 SGHTA and CDR2 FQGNSA. Trimming took off 2 bases at V and 2 bases at J, with 12 bases between the two ends. CDR3 loop: CASSLIGQGNYGYTF. CDR3 nucleotides: TGTGCCAGCAGCTTAATAGGGCAGGGGAACTATGGCTACACCTTC.

The chain joins TRBV6-5 to TRBJ2-1, with D perhaps TRBD2 (5 bases). V was cut by 6 bases and J by 5 bases, with 11 bases left in between. CDR3 length: 13 amino acids. The germline V gene encodes CDR1 MNHEY and CDR2 SVGAGI. The CDR3 spells CASRPSGNNEQFF. The CDR3 DNA is TGTGCCAGCAGGCCCAGCGGCAACAATGAGCAGTTCTTC.

This clone was seen a single time. Other DNA sequences within the sample encode an identical CDR3. The V gene is TRBV18, the J gene TRBJ2-2; D not resolved. Germline-derived CDR1 and CDR2 are KGHSH and LQKENI. The CDR3 consists of 17 residues. The V and J ends lost 3 bases and 0 bases respectively, with 14 bases between them. The CDR3 spells CASSPPTLTSNTGELFF. CDR3 coding DNA: TGTGCCAGCTCACCGCCGACCTTGACTTCGAACACCGGGGAGCTGTTTTTT.

The J gene is TRBJ2-7, the V gene TRBV5-6, with 11 bases matching TRBD2. The CDR3 loop spans 15 amino acids. Germline lookup yields CDR1 SGHDT and CDR2 YYEEEE. The trim removed 1 base at V and 4 bases at J, leaving 4 bases unmatched. CDR3 protein: CASSLIAGGLYEQYF. CDR3 in DNA: TGTGCCAGCAGCTTGATAGCGGGGGGGCTATACGAGCAGTACTTC.

This clone showed up just once. This chain connects TRBV2 to TRBJ1-1, with D perhaps TRBD1 (6 bases). Germline CDR1 is SNHLY and CDR2 is FYNNEI. V shed 5 bases and J shed 0 bases, with 10 bases lying between them. This CDR3 has 14 residues. The CDR3 spells CASSSGHLNTEAFF. CDR3 DNA sequence: TGTGCCAGCAGTTCGGGACATTTGAACACTGAAGCTTTCTTT.

The chain has TRBV27 and TRBJ1-1; no clear D. Germline CDR1 and CDR2: MNHEY and SMNVEV (reference sequence). CDR3 size: 13 residues. The ends were cut back, 3 bases at V and 0 bases at J, with 5 bases in the middle. CDR3 nucleotides: TGTGCCAGCAGTTTGACACTGAACACTGAAGCTTTCTTT. It encodes CASSLTLNTEAFF.

This rearrangement joins TRBV5-8 to TRBJ2-2; D perhaps matches TRBD1 (5 bases). Germline V gives CDR1 SGHTS, CDR2 YDEGEE. The V end lost 2 bases, the J end lost 4 bases, and 12 bases lay between the germline ends. The CDR3 is 15 residues long. The CDR3 sequence: CASSFYRGGTGELFF. CDR3 nucleotide sequence: TGTGCCAGCAGCTTTTATAGGGGTGGCACCGGGGAGCTGTTTTTT.